This T cell receptor beta chain was recovered during a study of T cells in Graves' hyperthyroidism and ophthalmopathy (dated by TCRdb to the late 2010s). Turning to the overall study: Peripheral blood samples were taken at the time of initial diagnosis, prior to any treatment. To identify TCR V-J signatures that set the groups apart, the researchers used a discovery cohort of 95 to 100 patients, made up of roughly 40 with Graves' ophthalmopathy and 55 to 65 with stable Graves' hyperthyroidism. An independent validation cohort of some 18 hyperthyroidism patients and 17 patients who later progressed to ophthalmopathy tested prospective prediction of ophthalmopathy. The approximately 95 discovery patients were divided at random into training and test sets in a 7:3 ratio. Thyroid tissue and blood T-cell repertoires from about six Graves' hyperthyroidism patients were also compared in the study. Following sampling, methimazole starting at 30 mg daily was given to hyperthyroidism patients, and high-dose intravenous methylprednisolone was given to ophthalmopathy patients. The paper reports TCR Vbeta CDR3 sequencing of approximately 140 peripheral blood samples: fewer than 50 ophthalmopathy, around 80 hyperthyroidism and 17 progressor patients. Here is what the overall study found, with its caveats: A 13 V-J signature model separated ophthalmopathy from stable hyperthyroidism, with around 88% sensitivity and approximately 81% specificity in cross-validation and 80%/75% in testing. Most expanded thyroid clonotypes (frequency above 0.001) were also found in blood, which suggests that blood repertoires may mirror thyroid immune responses. In validation, the model predicted progression to ophthalmopathy a median of about 6 months before onset, with roughly 70% sensitivity and about 75% specificity. No statistical method was used to set the sample size in advance, and investigators knew the group allocation.

About this clonotype itself: The antigen this receptor binds is unknown. No much larger clonotype is one base removed from it; base qualities were not supplied.

The TCR beta CDR3 regions were amplified from RNA transcripts. The TCR CDR3 was subjected to a first round of RT-PCR using the HTBI primer set and the Qiagen OneStep RT-PCR kit. Libraries were constructed in a second round of multiplex PCR, after which size selection and purification were performed. Sequencing of the libraries was done on an Illumina HiSeq2000 using paired-end 100 bp reads. On the study's bioinformatics: SOAPnuke was used to process the raw data, throwing out any read that contained adapters or uncalled bases, had a mean Phred below 15, or lacked an exact constant-primer or identifier match. High-quality paired reads were merged using COPE v1.2.5, and each unique nucleotide sequence was defined as a clonotype. MiTCR v1.1 was used to align clonotypes to the IMGT TRBV, TRBD and TRBJ reference segments. The analysis included only V-J combinations with a frequency above 0.0001, which together covered 99% to 99.2% of the repertoires. A TCS score was defined as the ratio between F50 (clonal expansion) and ExV (chaos), using BLOSUM62-based TCRdist between CDR3 peptides within each V-J. Welch's t-statistics and random forest reduced around 510 V-J features to 10 to 15, which were used in a naive Bayes classifier (R e1071). TCRdb itself trimmed the public reads at Q25 with fastp, ran MiXCR and retained productive beta chains. Rows are combined by CDR3 protein, so each entry shows the most common genes and DNA. The V and J calls follow TCRdb's processing rather than the paper's. Across this sample there are around 400,000 distinct CDR3 sequences, with approximately 13% seen only once. The ten largest account for 9.2% of the sample.

The junction shows trimming of 5 bases on V and 5 bases on J, plus 8 bases between the germline ends. CDR3 length: 12 amino acids, cysteine to phenylalanine. This entry keeps only the CDR3 DNA: 36 bases, framed from base 1. CDR1 and CDR2 are read off the germline V gene as SGHTA and FQGTGA. A patient counted as having stable Graves' hyperthyroidism if no progression to ophthalmopathy occurred over 18 months of follow-up. Hyperthyroidism patients were newly diagnosed, had a disease duration of under 2 months, and were aged 18 to 65 years. Any patient with an uncontrolled infection, another autoimmune disease, pregnancy or lactation was excluded. Diagnoses relied on clinical symptoms, serum thyroxine and TRAb, thyroid ultrasound and orbital computed tomography. Ficoll-Paque density gradient centrifugation was used to isolate PBMCs from 9.5 to 10 ml of fresh peripheral blood. Total RNA was extracted with Trizol reagent, and quality was checked on an Agilent 2100 Bioanalyzer.

What was sequenced was blood. This chain is built from TRBV7-3 and TRBJ2-3; a weak D assignment points to TRBD1 (6 bases agree). The receptor was derived from a woman in her late teens or twenties with Graves' hyperthyroidism. CDR3 reads: CASSTGIDTQYF. The nucleotide sequence is given as TGTGCCAGCAGCACAGGGATAGATACGCAGTATTTT.